This T cell receptor (beta chain) was captured in a study of graft-versus-host responses after intestinal transplantation. This table comes from immunoSEQ multiplex PCR, and its TCRdb copy is limited to in-frame clones, with some not included. The sample shows about 39,000 clones, over 85% of them seen only once. This CDR3 region has 11 residues. Germline V gives CDR1 WSHSY, CDR2 SAAADI. Trimming pared 8 bases from V and 7 bases from J, leaving 11 bases between. Here the sequenced sample was PBMCs, taken around 730 days after intestinal transplantation. This TCR was recovered from a human patient who received an intestinal transplant, so some T cells may come from the graft donor. The J gene is TRBJ1-1, the V gene TRBV10-2, with D hard to call. Here the CDR3 reads CASCGTSEAFF. The CDR3 DNA follows: TGCGCCAGCTGTGGAACGAGTGAAGCTTTCTTT.